Here is one T cell receptor (beta chain) with its context. This CDR3 contains 13 residues. Looked up from germline, CDR1 is LNHDA and CDR2 is SQIVND (reference sequence). V was clipped by 5 bases and J by 2 bases, with 10 bases between them. The entry originates in a study of blood T cell repertoires in COVID-19. The wider study: Sites across the United States, Italy and Spain contributed samples from acute and convalescent COVID-19. In each case, the material was cDNA or gDNA derived from T cells, B-cell-depleted T cells, or PBMCs.

As originally analysed: Amplified reference gene primers provided the basis for estimating nucleated cell counts. Method: immunoSEQ multiplex PCR; TCRdb's copy keeps in-frame clones and lacks some. The DNA was the basis for D and trimming; V, J and clone size are from that table. The table records under 150,000 clones, approximately 90% of them present only once. This sequence joins TRBV19 and TRBJ2-7; D might be TRBD1 (6 bases). The sequence came from a human donor in a cohort sampled during active COVID-19. Material for sequencing was peripheral blood. The CDR3 nucleotides read TGTGCCAGTAGTGGGGACAAAACCTACGAGCAGTACTTC. It encodes CASSGDKTYEQYF.